These T cell receptor beta chains were read from a single sample in a study of blood T cell repertoires in COVID-19. Assay used: immunoSEQ multiplex PCR; TCRdb lists only in-frame clones, some missing. This sample has over 200,000 clones, with around 89% found just once. The sample consisted of PBMCs or T cells enriched from blood (not recorded which). The receptors shown here come from a woman aged 40 to 50 with acute COVID-19. The CDR3 runs from the conserved cysteine through the conserved F or W. The order of the fields is V gene, CDR3 protein.

>TRBV20-1
CSASQARTSTDTQYF
>TRBV19
CASSTPGQGRKTQYF
>TRBV7-2
CASSTWTSDYNEQFF
>TRBV14
CASSQDHPRLTGELFF
>TRBV24-1
CATSATKVGGETQYF
>TRBV5-6
CASSSRGVGFTEAFF
>TRBV25-1
CASIGRGRGYGYTF
>TRBV30
CAWSRNTEAFF
>TRBV5-1
CASSSSGSTDTQYF
>TRBV7-9
CASRLRGNTDTQYF